The rows below give T cell receptor beta chains drawn from one sample of a study of T-cell reconstitution after alpha-beta-depleted transplantation in children. Using its own MiXCR run on the PCR reads, TCRdb lists one record per CDR3 protein. The sample consists of around 680,000 distinct CDR3 sequences, 16% of them appearing once. This material consisted of PBMCs from the stem cell graft donor, taken from the stem cell graft. These receptors all come from a human donor who donated a stem cell graft to a child with acute myeloid leukemia. Both conserved end residues are part of each CDR3. The order of the fields is clone size, V gene, CDR3 protein. Rows may omit the clone size; those that give it use once, few, many or a size class.

size: many; V: TRBV20-1; CDR3: CSASRGPVNTEAFF
size: many; V: TRBV29-1; CDR3: CCAAGPEEKLFF
size: few; V: TRBV5-4; CDR3: CASSGEQIQEKLFF
size: few; V: TRBV5-1; CDR3: CASSFTGNQPQHF
size: many; V: TRBV29-1; CDR3: CSVLASSYEQYF
size: many; V: TRBV11-2; CDR3: CASSTYRGSYNEQFF
size: few; V: TRBV12-3/TRBV12-4; CDR3: CASSLIGSSGYTF
size: .; V: TRBV28; CDR3: CASRARDRLKETQYF
size: few; V: TRBV5-6; CDR3: CASSLSPADRVEQYF
size: many; V: TRBV7-2; CDR3: CASSKGLAGGTYNEQFF
size: .; V: TRBV4-1; CDR3: CASSPIAGVDYGYTF
size: .; V: TRBV12-3/TRBV12-4; CDR3: CASVLNTEAFF
size: .; V: TRBV7-2; CDR3: CASSLAAGQETQYF
size: .; V: TRBV5-1; CDR3: CASSLFRAGVGETQYF
size: many; V: TRBV24-1; CDR3: CATRDNMNTEAFF
size: many; V: TRBV20-1; CDR3: CSARAGLIPQETQYF
size: few; V: TRBV6-2/TRBV6-3; CDR3: CASNPLAAETQYF
size: .; V: TRBV20-1; CDR3: CSAMDWAYF
size: few; V: TRBV12-3/TRBV12-4; CDR3: CASSSDDTEAFF